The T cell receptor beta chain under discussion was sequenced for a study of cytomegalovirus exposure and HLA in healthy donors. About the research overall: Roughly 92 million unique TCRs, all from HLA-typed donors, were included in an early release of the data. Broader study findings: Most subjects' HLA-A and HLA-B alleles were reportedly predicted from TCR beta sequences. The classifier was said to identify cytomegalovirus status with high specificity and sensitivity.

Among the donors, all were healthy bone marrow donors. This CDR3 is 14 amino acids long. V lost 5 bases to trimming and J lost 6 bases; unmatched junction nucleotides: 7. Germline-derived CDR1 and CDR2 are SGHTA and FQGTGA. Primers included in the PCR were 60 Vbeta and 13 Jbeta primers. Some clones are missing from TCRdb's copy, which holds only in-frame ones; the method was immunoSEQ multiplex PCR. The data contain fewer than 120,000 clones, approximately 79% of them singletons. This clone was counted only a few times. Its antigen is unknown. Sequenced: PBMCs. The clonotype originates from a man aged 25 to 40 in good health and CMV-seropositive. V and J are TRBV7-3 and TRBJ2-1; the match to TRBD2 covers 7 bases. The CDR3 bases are TGTGCCAGCAGCCGAGATCCGGGGGGCAATGAGCAGTTCTTC. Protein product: CASSRDPGGNEQFF.